The following is a T cell receptor (beta chain) sequence with its context. Its antigen is still unknown. This sample is part of a study of CD8 T cells in ankylosing spondylitis. The study's findings and limits: Characteristic, it appeared, of ankylosing spondylitis blood was a TCR beta motif of 7 or 8 highly homologous variants. Reportedly, disease-linked clones are significantly enriched in ankylosing spondylitis patients' matched synovial fluid. Relatively scarce in peripheral blood, disease-linked clones were CD8+.

From the 5' RACE reads, TCRdb called clonotypes with MiXCR, one entry per CDR3 protein. The data contain approximately 540,000 distinct CDR3 sequences, about 13% of them singletons. The TCR sequence derives from a male donor with ankylosing spondylitis. Sequenced sample: blood, either unsorted or a sorted T cell fraction (not recorded which).

The CDR3, as DNA: TGTGCCAGCAGCGGCCCCCCCGGGACTAGCGGCCTCTCTATCAATGAGCAGTTCTTC. It encodes CASSGPPGTSGLSINEQFF. V usage is TRBV11-1 and J usage is TRBJ2-1; 11 bases map to TRBD2. The V gene end was trimmed by 5 bases and the J gene end by 6 bases; junction bases not matched to a gene: 18. Germline V gives CDR1 SGHAT, CDR2 FQDESV (reference sequence). This CDR3 region has 19 residues.